This TCR beta chain is from a study of T cell responses to AZD1222 COVID-19 vaccine. Study-level results: The reported proportion of spike-specific TCRs targeting unmutated variant regions was nearly half. Of the AZD1222 recipients, only 5 to 7 were seropositive at baseline.

The CDR3 covers 15 residues. With 6 bases removed from V and 7 bases from J, the gap between germline ends came to 18 bases. Germline CDR1 is MNHEY and CDR2 is SVGEGT. Sequencing was performed with immunoSEQ multiplex PCR; in TCRdb, only in-frame clones are kept and a portion is missing. The table shows roughly 53,000 clones, with about 85% occurring only once. With respect to this clone: Its cognate antigen is unknown.

The sample was peripheral blood, taken on day 0 of MenACWY control vaccination. This chain joins TRBV6-2 or TRBV6-3 and TRBJ2-2; D is unclear. The source is an adult in good health. The CDR3 nucleotides are TGTGCCAGCAGCCCACGGGCCGTCTCTGACGGGGAGCTGTTTTTT. Translated: CASSPRAVSDGELFF.